The clone carrying this T cell receptor (beta chain) appeared many times. Its matching antigen is unknown. Amplified TCR beta CDR3 regions derived from RNA transcripts. The HTBI primer set served for first-round RT-PCR of the TCR CDR3. TCRdb reanalysed the multiplex PCR reads using MiXCR and keeps one entry per CDR3 protein. This table has around 300,000 distinct CDR3 sequences, about 15% appearing once. Uncontrolled infection, other autoimmune disease, pregnancy or lactation disqualified patients from enrolment. This sample was included in a study of T cells in Graves' hyperthyroidism and ophthalmopathy. Study-wide context: Staff took peripheral blood when the initial diagnosis was made, before any treatment began.

Whole-study results and caveats: Most thyroid-expanded clonotypes above 0.001 were also found in blood. Using 13 V-J features, a model discriminated ophthalmopathy from stable hyperthyroidism.

From germline, CDR1 is DFQATT and CDR2 SNEGSKA (reference sequence). CDR3 length: 14 amino acids. With 5 bases clipped from V and 4 bases from J, the junction kept 8 bases outside the gene matches. The chain combines TRBV20-1 with TRBJ2-7, with 10 bases lining up with TRBD2. This sequence was found in a woman aged 30 to 39 with Graves' hyperthyroidism. Sequenced input: blood. The CDR3 sequence is CSAPSPAGGYEQYF. In DNA form, the CDR3 reads TGCAGTGCTCCGTCCCCAGCGGGAGGGTACGAGCAGTACTTC.